This T cell receptor (beta chain) stems from a study of T cell repertoires in cytomegalovirus infection. Regarding this clonotype: As yet, its antigen is unknown.

TCRdb recomputed calls from the reads with MiXCR, one row per CDR3 protein. The sample shows 650,000 to 900,000 distinct CDR3 sequences, 32% of them seen only once. The study's findings and limits: Cumulative public TCR beta family frequency identified CMV carriers with the relevant HLA.

CDR1 is LNHDA, CDR2 SQIVND, per germline (reference sequence). The CDR3 has 19 amino acids. The J segment lost 0 bases and the V segment lost 0 bases, leaving 7 bases of the junction unmatched. The rearrangement links TRBV19 to TRBJ1-5; TRBD1 agrees at 11 bases. This TCR came from a human donor in good health (CMV status not recorded). Some clones in this sample may be carry-over from other donors' samples. The specimen comprised cultured CD8+ T cells from PBMCs, sampled from culture after CMV antigen stimulation. The CDR3: CASSIEGTGGSSSNQPQHF. In DNA, the CDR3 is TGTGCCAGTAGTATAGAGGGGACAGGGGGATCTTCTAGCAATCAGCCCCAGCATTTT.